A single T cell receptor beta chain is shown here with its context. The sample comes from a study of OX40 agonist ivuxolimab in advanced cancers. Looking at the study overall: Previous treatment with anti-PD-1, anti-PD-L1 or anti-CTLA-4 therapy was allowed; under 50% had received some.

This CDR3 region has 12 residues. V was trimmed by 7 bases and J by 1 base, leaving 8 bases between them. The germline V gene encodes CDR1 SGHNT and CDR2 YYREEE (reference sequence). Assay used: immunoSEQ multiplex PCR; TCRdb lists only in-frame clones, some missing. The data contain under 45,000 clones, around 70% of them seen just once; the ten biggest clones take up about 21%. V and J are TRBV5-4 and TRBJ1-2; no firm D call. The input for sequencing was CD4+ or CD8+ T cells sorted from blood, taken in a trial of the OX40 agonist ivuxolimab. The source of this sequence is an adult with an advanced solid tumor such as melanoma, head and neck, liver or kidney cancer. The CDR3 nucleotides are TGTGCCAGCGGAAGGGATAACTATGGCTACACCTTC. It encodes CASGRDNYGYTF.